Listed below are T cell receptor beta chains from one sample, sequenced in a study of regulatory T cells in long-lasting Graves disease. TCRdb independently ran MiXCR on the multiplex PCR reads; one entry per CDR3 protein. The sample includes hundreds of thousands of distinct CDR3 sequences, approximately 15% seen only once; the top ten take roughly 30%. In addition, the sample was reused for a study of T cells in Graves' hyperthyroidism and ophthalmopathy.

Material: peripheral blood mononuclear cells (PBMCs), obtained at new diagnosis, from a patient treated with antithyroid drugs. All receptors derive from a man between 40 and 49 years old with Graves disease. The CDR3 runs from the conserved cysteine through the conserved F or W. D genes are given only for firm matches. Size values are once, few and many counts, or a class for expanded clones, and some rows have none.

v_call: TRBV5-1
j_call: TRBJ1-5
d_call: NA
clone_size: NA
cdr3_aa: CASSLDARTDNQPQHF
cdr3_nt: TGCGCCAGCAGCTTGGATGCGCGTACTGACAATCAGCCCCAGCATTTT

v_call: TRBV20-1
j_call: TRBJ2-3
d_call: NA
clone_size: many
cdr3_aa: CSASDWTTDTQYF
cdr3_nt: TGCAGTGCGTCCGACTGGACCACAGATACGCAGTATTTT

v_call: TRBV29-1
j_call: TRBJ2-5
d_call: NA
clone_size: NA
cdr3_aa: CSVELTDPDYGTQYF
cdr3_nt: TGCAGCGTTGAACTGACGGACCCCGATTACGGGACCCAGTACTTC

v_call: TRBV2
j_call: TRBJ1-1
d_call: NA
clone_size: NA
cdr3_aa: CASSPGQGLGAFF
cdr3_nt: TGTGCCAGCAGTCCAGGCCAGGGGCTTGGAGCTTTCTTT

v_call: TRBV20-1
j_call: TRBJ2-1
d_call: TRBD2
clone_size: many
cdr3_aa: CVAGPSSYNEQFF
cdr3_nt: TGCGTAGCGGGGCCTAGCTCCTACAATGAGCAGTTCTTC

v_call: TRBV2
j_call: TRBJ2-3
d_call: TRBD2
clone_size: many
cdr3_aa: CASSPGLGGFDTQYF
cdr3_nt: TGTGCCAGCTCTCCGGGACTAGGGGGGTTTGATACGCAGTATTTT

v_call: TRBV5-1
j_call: TRBJ2-3
d_call: TRBD1
clone_size: many
cdr3_aa: CASSWGQGASDTQYF
cdr3_nt: TGCGCCAGCAGTTGGGGACAGGGGGCCTCAGATACGCAGTATTTT

v_call: TRBV4-1
j_call: TRBJ2-7
d_call: TRBD2
clone_size: NA
cdr3_aa: CASSRGLAGGAGYEQYF
cdr3_nt: TGCGCCAGCAGCCGGGGACTAGCGGGGGGCGCGGGTTACGAGCAGTACTTC

v_call: TRBV27
j_call: TRBJ2-5
d_call: TRBD2
clone_size: many
cdr3_aa: CASSLYRGGHNQETQYF
cdr3_nt: TGTGCCAGCAGTTTATATCGCGGGGGGCATAACCAAGAGACCCAGTACTTC

v_call: TRBV20-1
j_call: TRBJ2-7
d_call: NA
clone_size: many
cdr3_aa: CSASGQIDLYEQYF
cdr3_nt: TGCAGTGCTTCCGGTCAGATAGATCTCTACGAGCAGTACTTC

v_call: TRBV28
j_call: TRBJ1-5
d_call: NA
clone_size: many
cdr3_aa: CASSWGQDQPQHF
cdr3_nt: TGTGCCAGCAGTTGGGGGCAGGATCAGCCCCAGCATTTT

v_call: TRBV6-5
j_call: TRBJ2-7
d_call: TRBD1
clone_size: many
cdr3_aa: CASSYPYDRGHYEQYF
cdr3_nt: TGTGCCAGCAGTTACCCTTATGACAGGGGGCACTACGAGCAGTACTTC

v_call: TRBV30
j_call: TRBJ1-5
d_call: NA
clone_size: many
cdr3_aa: CAWSRRGNSNQPQHF
cdr3_nt: TGTGCCTGGTCGAGGAGGGGGAATAGCAATCAGCCCCAGCATTTT

v_call: TRBV4-2
j_call: TRBJ2-3
d_call: TRBD2
clone_size: few
cdr3_aa: CASSQGYGGASDTQYF
cdr3_nt: TGTGCCAGCAGCCAAGGTTACGGGGGGGCCTCAGATACGCAGTATTTT